This TCR beta chain was found in a study of breast tumors, draining lymph nodes, adjacent tissues. Study results and limitations: Tumors had less TCR diversity than lymph nodes, more than nontumor tissue. Data only fit, rather than demonstrated, lymph node origin of most tumor T cells. Most tumor T cells seemingly derive from lymph node, then expand in tumor.

Germline V gene sequence: CDR1 SGDLS, CDR2 YYNGEE. The CDR3 length is 17 residues. V was clipped by 3 bases and J by 7 bases; unmatched bases: 14. As to this clonotype: Antigen unknown.

Axillary draining lymph nodes of breast cancer patients supplied the node samples. TCRdb processed the multiplex PCR reads anew with MiXCR; each CDR3 protein has one entry. The data show about 130,000 distinct CDR3 sequences, 21% seen once. The TCR comes from a female donor with breast cancer. Some clones in this sample may be carry-over from other donors' samples. This sequence joins TRBV9 and TRBJ2-7; TRBD2 agrees at 12 bases. The sample was axillary lymph node tissue. The CDR3 region is CASSDRLAGVTAGEQYF. The CDR3 nucleotides read TGTGCCAGCAGCGACCGACTAGCGGGAGTTACTGCGGGGGAGCAGTACTTC.